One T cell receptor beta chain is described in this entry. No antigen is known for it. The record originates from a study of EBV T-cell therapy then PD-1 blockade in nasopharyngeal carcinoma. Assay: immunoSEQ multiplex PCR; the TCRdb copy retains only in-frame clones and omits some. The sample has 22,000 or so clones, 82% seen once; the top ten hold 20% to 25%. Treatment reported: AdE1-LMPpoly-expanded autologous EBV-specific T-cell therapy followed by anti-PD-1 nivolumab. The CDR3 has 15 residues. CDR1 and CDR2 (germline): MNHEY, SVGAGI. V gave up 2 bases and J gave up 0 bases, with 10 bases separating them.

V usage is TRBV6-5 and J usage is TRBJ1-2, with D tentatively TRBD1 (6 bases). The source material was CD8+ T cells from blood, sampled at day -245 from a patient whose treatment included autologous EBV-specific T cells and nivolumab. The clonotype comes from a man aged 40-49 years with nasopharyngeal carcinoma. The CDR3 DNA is TGTGCCAGCAGTTACAGGGACACGGCTAACTATGGCTACACCTTC. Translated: CASSYRDTANYGYTF.